This T cell receptor (beta chain) was sequenced during a study of shared clonotypes between healthy human individuals (dated by TCRdb to 2018 to 2020). In the study overall: The cohort included three men and two women between 18 and 49 years of age. For each donor, CD4 naive and CD4 memory were each given three plates, CD8 naive was given two plates, and CD8 memory was given one plate. Blood TCR repertoires of roughly five healthy adults were deeply sequenced to estimate repertoire size and the extent of clonotype sharing between individuals. Different laboratories and diverse techniques were used to prepare libraries and sequence TCR repertoires, to increase sequencing depth and limit assay-specific biases. Leukapheresis yielded between about 0.85 and 9.5 billion PBMCs per donor.

The donors were healthy, HIV-negative adults with no recently reported acute infections or vaccinations. Every donor was a Caucasian adult residing in Nashville, Tennessee, USA. Magnetic negative selection was used to enrich CD4+ T cells, after which naive cells were positively selected on CD45RA and the negative fraction became the memory subset. After blood collection by leukapheresis, PBMCs were isolated using Ficoll-Histopaque density gradient centrifugation and then cryopreserved in the vapor phase of liquid nitrogen. Analytical flow cytometry was used to check the purity and quantity of every magnetically sorted T cell population. Each sorted fraction had its genomic DNA isolated and then quantified by UV absorbance on a Nanodrop 2000c. On this clone itself: Which antigen it targets is not known. No base quality values were provided; no much bigger clone lies one nucleotide off.

The CDR3, cysteine through phenylalanine, is 15 amino acids long. The CDR3 DNA has 45 bases and is translated from base 1. Using the deep immunoSEQ assay, TCR CDR3 regions were amplified from genomic DNA by multiplex PCR. Genomic DNA extracted from each cell subset was distributed evenly over all wells of several immunoSEQ 96-well plates, and each plate served as one replicate. For sorted subsets, each replicate PCR was loaded with 150 to 250 ng genomic DNA, equivalent to approximately 27,000 T cell genomes. Purified libraries were quantified with a Qubit 3.0 fluorometer, sized on a Bioanalyzer 2100, and re-quantified with the KAPA Library Quantification kit. A separate single-read 150-cycle Illumina NextSeq 550 flow cell was used to sequence each immunoSEQ 96-well plate. The paper's data handling went like this. Because only junctional sequences without quality scores were contained in the immunoSEQ output, filtering matching that applied to full-length reads could not be performed. To assign V/J genes and CDR3, sequences were annotated using PyIR, a Python wrapper for IgBLAST v1.9, with IMGT germline references. Reads were filtered out if the reads had weak V/J assignments (E-value above 1e-6), no CDR3, stop codons, out-of-frame junctions, or ambiguous translated residues. V3J clonotypes were defined as sequences sharing the same inferred V gene, J gene, and CDR3 amino acid sequence. Percentage overlap between repertoires was calculated by dividing the number of shared unique clonotypes by the size of the smaller repertoire. Richness of each repertoire was evaluated using RTK rarefaction, the Chao1 estimator, and Recon v2.1 estimates of unobserved clonotypes. OLGA was used to compute generation probabilities for all TCRbeta clonotypes that the gDNA method yielded from several donors. This is the immuneACCESS table as TCRdb keeps it, with only in-frame sequences that have V and J called. A part of the clones is gone; compared with another copy, unresolved V genes explain less than half, and the rest is unexplained. V, J and clone size reflect that table, while D and trimming were determined from the DNA. This sample has about 1 million clones in its table, and 65% to 80% of those were observed once. Clones ranked in the top ten supply 1.4% of the sample.

The study at large found these results: Even with the large sequencing depth, rarefaction of the sorted-subset datasets indicated that sequencing was incomplete. Based on pairwise subsampling, the degree of clonotype sharing among donors was expected to be affected by sequencing depth. Sampling was restricted to blood, and TCR repertoires in tissue are likely to differ from TCR repertoires in blood. When several donors were compared, the shared fraction of clonotypes was about 5.4% for naive CD4, over 3% for naive CD8, about 2.5% for memory CD4, and 0.4% for memory CD8. Because the study included only a small number of donors, the genetic and exposure-history diversity represented was limited. Compared with non-shared clonotypes, clonotypes shared by all four sorted-subset donors had higher generation probabilities. Naive subsets generally had larger estimated clonotype richness than memory subsets did.

Material: memory CD4+ T cells sorted from blood. The cell subset or site label here, explained by the study, means: CD45RA-negative fraction. The V gene is TRBV1 and the J gene is TRBJ1-6; TRBD1, the table's D call, lacks a check against the DNA. TRBV1 has pseudogene status. The receptor was derived from a man aged 18 to 30 in good health. The DNA reads as follows: TGCACCAGCAGCCACCGGACAACTCTAATTCCACCCCTCCACTTT. Its protein product is CTSSHRTTLIPPLHF.